The rows below give T cell receptor beta chains drawn from one sample of a study of blood T cell repertoires in COVID-19. The repertoire was sequenced with immunoSEQ multiplex PCR; TCRdb's copy has only in-frame clones and lacks some. The sample holds around 58,000 clones, just over 85% seen once. Sequencing input: peripheral blood. Receptors were obtained from a woman aged 55 to 70 with COVID-19, enrolled during active disease. Both conserved end residues are part of each CDR3. D genes are given only for firm matches. Only part of the rows carry a size: once, few, many, or a class if the clone is expanded.

clone_size	v_call	d_call	j_call	cdr3_nt	cdr3_aa
-	TRBV2	-	TRBJ1-5	TGTGCCAGCAGGGGGGGGCTAACAGGGAGGGAGCATTTT	CASRGGLTGREHF
-	TRBV4-1	-	TRBJ2-3	TGCGCCAGCAGCCAAGATTGGTCGAGATCAGATACGCAGTATTTT	CASSQDWSRSDTQYF
-	TRBV6-5	-	TRBJ1-4	TGTGCCAGCAGGGAGGCGGACGAAAAACTGTTTTTT	CASREADEKLFF
once	TRBV4-1	-	TRBJ1-6	TGCGCCAGCAGTCTCCCTTCCAATTCACCCCTCCACTTT	CASSLPSNSPLHF
-	TRBV6-2/TRBV6-3	-	TRBJ2-7	TGTGCCAGCAGTAGCACGGGACAACCCTACGAGCAGTACTTC	CASSSTGQPYEQYF
-	TRBV27	TRBD1	TRBJ2-1	TGTGCCAGCAGTACACGGGACAGGGGGCTGAATGAGCAGTTCTTC	CASSTRDRGLNEQFF
-	TRBV7-9	-	TRBJ1-5	TGTGCCAGCAGCTTAGGTCCAGGCAATCAGCCCCAGCATTTT	CASSLGPGNQPQHF
-	TRBV6-2/TRBV6-3	-	TRBJ1-5	TGTGCCAGCAGTTACTTCGCAGTTAATCAGCCCCAGCATTTT	CASSYFAVNQPQHF
-	TRBV9	TRBD2	TRBJ2-1	TGTGCCAGCAGCGCCCGAGGGCTAGCGGTTAACAATGAGCAGTTCTTC	CASSARGLAVNNEQFF
-	TRBV15	TRBD2	TRBJ2-1	TGTGCCACCCAAGGGGCGGGGGACCCGGGGAGGAATGAGCAGTTCTTC	CATQGAGDPGRNEQFF
-	TRBV7-9	-	TRBJ1-5	TGTGCCAGCAGCCAACAGGATCAGCCCCAGCATTTT	CASSQQDQPQHF
-	TRBV29-1	-	TRBJ1-3	TGCAGCGTTGACCAGGGACTCTCTGGAAACACCATATATTTT	CSVDQGLSGNTIYF
once	TRBV7-9	-	TRBJ1-2	TGTGCCAGCAGCTCGGACAGCTATGGCTACACCTTC	CASSSDSYGYTF
-	TRBV27	-	TRBJ2-2	TGTGCCAGCAGTCTGAACACCGGGGAGCTGTTTTTT	CASSLNTGELFF
-	TRBV30	TRBD1	TRBJ2-7	TGTGCCTGGGGACCAACAGGGGCTACCTACGAGCAGTACTTC	CAWGPTGATYEQYF
-	TRBV7-9	-	TRBJ2-1	TGTGCCAGCAGCTTAGAGGGCGGGTACACTAGCTACAATGAGCAGTTCTTC	CASSLEGGYTSYNEQFF
once	TRBV27	-	TRBJ2-2	TGTGCCAGCACTCGCGGTCTGAACACCGGGGAGCTGTTTTTT	CASTRGLNTGELFF
-	TRBV5-4	TRBD1	TRBJ1-6	TGTGCCAGCAGCCGAGAGGGACAGAATTCACCCCTCCACTTT	CASSREGQNSPLHF
-	TRBV25-1	-	TRBJ1-2	TGTGCCAGCAGTGAAAACGGCTATGGCTACACCTTC	CASSENGYGYTF
-	TRBV6-5	-	TRBJ2-2	TGTGCCACCAAAGAGCCGAACACCGGGGAGCTGTTTTTT	CATKEPNTGELFF
-	TRBV21-1	-	TRBJ1-6	TGTGCCAGCAGCTACGATTTTGGGGACTTTTCCAACTTTTATAATTCACCCCTCCACTTT	CASSYDFGDFSNFYNSPLHF
-	TRBV2	-	TRBJ2-3	TGTGCCAGCAGTGTTGGTAGCGGCACAGATACGCAGTATTTT	CASSVGSGTDTQYF
once	TRBV6-1	-	TRBJ2-2	TGTGCCAGCAGTGAAGCGATTGGGGCGACCGGGGAGCTGTTTTTT	CASSEAIGATGELFF
-	TRBV27	-	TRBJ2-1	TGTGCCAGCAGTTTATCAGACATCTCCTACAATGAGCAGTTCTTC	CASSLSDISYNEQFF
-	TRBV9	TRBD2	TRBJ2-3	TGTGCCAGCAGCCGCCTTGTGCGGGGGGGCTCAGATACGCAGTATTTT	CASSRLVRGGSDTQYF
-	TRBV7-2	-	TRBJ2-1	TGTGCCAGCAGCTCCTACGGAGGCAATGAGCAGTTCTTC	CASSSYGGNEQFF
-	TRBV4-3	-	TRBJ2-6	TGCGCCAGCAGCCAAGACGCCCAGAACTCTGGGGCCAACGTCCTGACTTTC	CASSQDAQNSGANVLTF